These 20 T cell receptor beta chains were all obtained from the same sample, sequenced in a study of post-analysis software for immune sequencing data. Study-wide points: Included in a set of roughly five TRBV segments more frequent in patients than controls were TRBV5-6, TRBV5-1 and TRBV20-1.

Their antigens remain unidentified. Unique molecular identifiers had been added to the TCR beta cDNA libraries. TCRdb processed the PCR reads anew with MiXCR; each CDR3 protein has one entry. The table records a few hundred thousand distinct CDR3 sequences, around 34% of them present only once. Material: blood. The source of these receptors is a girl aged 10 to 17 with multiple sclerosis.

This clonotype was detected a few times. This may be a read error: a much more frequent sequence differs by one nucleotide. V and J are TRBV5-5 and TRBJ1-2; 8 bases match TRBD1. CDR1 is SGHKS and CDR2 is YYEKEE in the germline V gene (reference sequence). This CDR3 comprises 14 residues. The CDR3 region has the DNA TGTGCCTGCAGCCTGGACAGGGCCCACTATGGCTACACCTTC. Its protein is CACSLDRAHYGYTF.

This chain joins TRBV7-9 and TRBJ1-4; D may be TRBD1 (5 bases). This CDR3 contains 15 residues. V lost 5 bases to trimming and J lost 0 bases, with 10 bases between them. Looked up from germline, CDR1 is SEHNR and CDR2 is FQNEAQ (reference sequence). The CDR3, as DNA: TGTGCCAGCAGCCCGGGGGGATCAACTAATGAAAAACTGTTTTTT. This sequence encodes CASSPGGSTNEKLFF.

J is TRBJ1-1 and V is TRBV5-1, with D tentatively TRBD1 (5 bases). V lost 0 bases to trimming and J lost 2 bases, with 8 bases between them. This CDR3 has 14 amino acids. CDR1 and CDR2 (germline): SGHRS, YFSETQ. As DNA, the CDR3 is TGCGCCAGCAGCTTGGACGGGGCCAACACTGAAGCTTTCTTT. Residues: CASSLDGANTEAFF.

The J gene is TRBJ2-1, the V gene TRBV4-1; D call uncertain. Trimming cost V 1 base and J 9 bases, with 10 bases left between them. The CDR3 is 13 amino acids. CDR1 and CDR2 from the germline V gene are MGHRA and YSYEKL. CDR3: CASSQVSPPEQFF. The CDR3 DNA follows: TGCGCCAGCAGCCAAGTATCGCCTCCTGAGCAGTTCTTC.

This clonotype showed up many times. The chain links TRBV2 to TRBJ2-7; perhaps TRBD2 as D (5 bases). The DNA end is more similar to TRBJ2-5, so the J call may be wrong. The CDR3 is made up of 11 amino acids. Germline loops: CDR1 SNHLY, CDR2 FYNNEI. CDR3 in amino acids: CASSGEETQYF. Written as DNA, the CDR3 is TGTGCCAGCAGTGGGGAGGAGACCCAGTACTTC.

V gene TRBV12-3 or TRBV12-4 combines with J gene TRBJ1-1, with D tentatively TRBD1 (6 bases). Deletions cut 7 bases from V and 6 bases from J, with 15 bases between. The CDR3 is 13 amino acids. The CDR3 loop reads CASNYREWPEAFF. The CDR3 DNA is TGTGCCAGCAATTACAGGGAGTGGCCTGAAGCTTTCTTT.

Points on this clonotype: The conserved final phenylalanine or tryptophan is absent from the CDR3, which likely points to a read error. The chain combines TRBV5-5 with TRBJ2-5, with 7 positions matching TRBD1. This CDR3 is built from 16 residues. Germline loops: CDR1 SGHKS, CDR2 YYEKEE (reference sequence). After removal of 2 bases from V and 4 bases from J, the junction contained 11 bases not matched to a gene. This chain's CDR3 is CASSFSDRDNGETQYI. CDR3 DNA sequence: TGTGCCAGCAGCTTTTCCGACAGGGATAATGGAGAGACCCAGTACATC.

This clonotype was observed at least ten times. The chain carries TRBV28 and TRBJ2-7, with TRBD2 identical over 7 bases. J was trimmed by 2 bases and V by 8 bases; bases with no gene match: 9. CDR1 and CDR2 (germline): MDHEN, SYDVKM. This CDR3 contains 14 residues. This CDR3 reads CASGAGRKPYEQYF. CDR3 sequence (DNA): TGTGCCAGCGGAGCGGGGAGGAAGCCCTACGAGCAGTACTTC.

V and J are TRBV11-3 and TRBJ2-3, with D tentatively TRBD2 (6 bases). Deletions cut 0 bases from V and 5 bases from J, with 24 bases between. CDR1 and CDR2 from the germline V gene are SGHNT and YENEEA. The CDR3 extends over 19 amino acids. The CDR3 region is CASSLDRPTRGTVIDTQYF. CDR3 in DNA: TGTGCCAGCAGCTTAGACCGCCCCACCCGAGGGACTGTCATAGATACGCAGTATTTT.

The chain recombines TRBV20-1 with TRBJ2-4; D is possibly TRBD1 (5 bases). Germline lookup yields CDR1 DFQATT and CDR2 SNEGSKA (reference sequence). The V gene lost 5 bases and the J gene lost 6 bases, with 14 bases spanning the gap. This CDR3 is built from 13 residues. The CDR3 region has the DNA TGCAGTGCTCGGGTGCAGGGTGGAAACATTCAGTACTTC. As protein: CSARVQGGNIQYF.

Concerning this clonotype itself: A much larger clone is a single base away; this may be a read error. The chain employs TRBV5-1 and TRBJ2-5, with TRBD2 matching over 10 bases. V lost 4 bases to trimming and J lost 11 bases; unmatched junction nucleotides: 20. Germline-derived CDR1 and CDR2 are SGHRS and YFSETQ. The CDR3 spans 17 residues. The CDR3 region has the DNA TGCGCCAGCAGCCTCCTCCCCCTAGCGGGAGCCCGGAATGAGCAGTACTTC. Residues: CASSLLPLAGARNEQYF.

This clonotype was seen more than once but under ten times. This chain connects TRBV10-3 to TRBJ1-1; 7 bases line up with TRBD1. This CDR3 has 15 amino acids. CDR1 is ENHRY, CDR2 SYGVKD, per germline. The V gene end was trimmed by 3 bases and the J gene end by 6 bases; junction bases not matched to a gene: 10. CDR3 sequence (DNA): TGTGCCATCAGTGAACCCGCAATGGGACAGCCTGAAGCTTTCTTT. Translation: CAISEPAMGQPEAFF.

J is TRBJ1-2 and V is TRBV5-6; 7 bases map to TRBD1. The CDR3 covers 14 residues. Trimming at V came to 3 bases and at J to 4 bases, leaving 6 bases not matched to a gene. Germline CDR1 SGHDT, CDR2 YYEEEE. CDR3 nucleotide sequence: TGTGCCAGCAGCTGGGCGGACAGGCCCTATGGCTACACCTTC. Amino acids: CASSWADRPYGYTF.

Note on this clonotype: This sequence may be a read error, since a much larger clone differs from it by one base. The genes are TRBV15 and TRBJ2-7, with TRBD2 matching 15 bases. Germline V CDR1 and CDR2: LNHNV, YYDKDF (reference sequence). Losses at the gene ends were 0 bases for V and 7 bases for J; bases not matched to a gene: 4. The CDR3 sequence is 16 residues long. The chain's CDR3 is CATSRDRGLAGGEQYF. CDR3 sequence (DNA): TGTGCCACCAGCAGAGATCGGGGACTAGCGGGAGGTGAGCAGTACTTC.

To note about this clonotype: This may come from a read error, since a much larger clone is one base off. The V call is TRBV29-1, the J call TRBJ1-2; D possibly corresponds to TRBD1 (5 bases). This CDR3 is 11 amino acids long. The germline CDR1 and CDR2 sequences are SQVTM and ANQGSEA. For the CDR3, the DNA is TGCAGCTCCGGGGCCCACGAAGGCTGCACCTTC. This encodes CSSGAHEGCTF.

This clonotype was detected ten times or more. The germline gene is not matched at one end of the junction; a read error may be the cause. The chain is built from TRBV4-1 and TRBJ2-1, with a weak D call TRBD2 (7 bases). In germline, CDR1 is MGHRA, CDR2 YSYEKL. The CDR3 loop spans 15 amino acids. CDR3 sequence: CASRQEGGGPSEQFF. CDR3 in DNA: TGCGCCAGCAGACAAGAGGGGGGAGGGCCGAGCGAGCAGTTCTTC.

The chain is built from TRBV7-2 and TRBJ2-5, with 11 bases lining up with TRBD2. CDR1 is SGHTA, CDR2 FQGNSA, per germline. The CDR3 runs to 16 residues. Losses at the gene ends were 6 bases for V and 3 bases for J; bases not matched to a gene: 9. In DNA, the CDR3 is TGTGCCAGCAGACCAACTAGCGGGAGTGGGGAAGAGACCCAGTACTTC. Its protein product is CASRPTSGSGEETQYF.

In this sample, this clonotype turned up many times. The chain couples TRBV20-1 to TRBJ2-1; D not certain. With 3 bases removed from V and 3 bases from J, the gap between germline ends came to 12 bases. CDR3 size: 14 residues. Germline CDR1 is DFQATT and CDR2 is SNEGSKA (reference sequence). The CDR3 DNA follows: TGCAGTGCTAGGAGCCGGTTTCGCTACAATGAGCAGTTCTTC. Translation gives CSARSRFRYNEQFF.

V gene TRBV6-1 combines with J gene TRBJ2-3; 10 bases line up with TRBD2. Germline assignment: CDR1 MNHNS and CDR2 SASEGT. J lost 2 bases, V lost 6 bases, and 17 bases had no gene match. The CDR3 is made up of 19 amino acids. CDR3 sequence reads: CASSRQAIAGGPSTDTQYF. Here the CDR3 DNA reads TGTGCCAGCAGCCGCCAAGCTATAGCGGGAGGCCCCTCCACAGATACGCAGTATTTT.

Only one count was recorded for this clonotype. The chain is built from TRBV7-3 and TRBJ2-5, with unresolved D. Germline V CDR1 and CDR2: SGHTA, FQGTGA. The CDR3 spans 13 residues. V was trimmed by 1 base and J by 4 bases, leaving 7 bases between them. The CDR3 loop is CASSLNPRETQYF. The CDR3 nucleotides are TGTGCCAGCAGCTTAAACCCCAGAGAGACCCAGTACTTC.